The next 14 T cell receptor beta chains were all read from a single sample in a study of beta chain features in type 1 diabetes. Regarding the study as a whole: Moderately but significantly shorter TCRB CDR3s were found in Type 1 diabetes patients in all four CD4+ subsets.

Isolated RNA was reverse transcribed in full, so expressed TCRB transcripts were sequenced. Some clones are missing from TCRdb's copy, which holds only in-frame ones; the method was immunoSEQ multiplex PCR. The sample carries 250,000 to 300,000 clones, roughly an eighth recorded once. The antigens of these receptors remain unknown. Sequencing used naive CD4+ T cells from blood. All receptors derive from a man in his thirties or forties with type 1 diabetes.

The chain is built from TRBV9 and TRBJ2-1; tentative D call: TRBD2 (6 bases). V dropped 0 bases and J dropped 9 bases, with 13 bases sitting between them. CDR1 and CDR2 (germline): SGDLS, YYNGEE. The CDR3 sequence is 14 residues long. The CDR3 protein is CASSVGGTFGEQFF. The CDR3 nucleotides read TGTGCCAGCAGCGTAGGGGGGACTTTCGGTGAGCAGTTCTTC. Using reference TRBV9 and TRBJ2-1 for the parts outside the CDR3, the full variable domain is DSGVTQTPKHLITATGQRVTLRCSPRSGDLSVYWYQQSLDQGLQFLIQYYNGEERAKGNILERFSAQQFPDLHSELNLSSLELGDSALYFCASSVGGTFGEQFFGPGTRLTVL.

This clone was found a few times. J is TRBJ2-2 and V is TRBV9; the match to TRBD2 covers 13 bases. The length of the CDR3 is 16 residues. Looked up from germline, CDR1 is SGDLS and CDR2 is YYNGEE. Trimming removed 2 bases from V and 6 bases from J; junction bases left unmatched: 4. CDR3: CASSVLGLAGAGELFF. The DNA for the CDR3 is TGTGCCAGCAGCGTCCTAGGACTAGCGGGAGCCGGGGAGCTGTTTTTT. Full variable domain (outside the CDR3, taken from reference TRBV9 and TRBJ2-2): DSGVTQTPKHLITATGQRVTLRCSPRSGDLSVYWYQQSLDQGLQFLIQYYNGEERAKGNILERFSAQQFPDLHSELNLSSLELGDSALYFCASSVLGLAGAGELFFGEGSRLTVL.

This clone was picked up a small number of times. V gene TRBV2 combines with J gene TRBJ2-1, with 10 nucleotides matching TRBD2. J lost 5 bases, V lost 6 bases, and 7 bases had no gene match. The CDR3 is 15 amino acids. The germline gives CDR1 SNHLY, CDR2 FYNNEI. The DNA for the CDR3 is TGTGCCAGCAGCCAAAGGACTAGCGGAAACAATGAGCAGTTCTTC. Translating it yields CASSQRTSGNNEQFF.

This clone has a single count. The chain couples TRBV7-2 to TRBJ2-4; a weak D match, TRBD1 (5 bases). Trimming left V 5 bases short and J 0 bases short, with 20 bases between. The CDR3 consists of 18 residues. CDR1 SGHTA and CDR2 FQGNSA come from the germline V gene. The CDR3 here is CASSPDSVPPLAKNIQYF. CDR3 DNA sequence: TGTGCCAGCAGCCCAGACAGTGTACCCCCGCTAGCCAAAAACATTCAGTACTTC.

This chain connects TRBV28 to TRBJ2-7, with 8 bases aligning to TRBD2. The CDR3 totals 13 residues. The ends lost 6 bases at V and 4 bases at J; junction bases unmatched: 5. Germline V CDR1 and CDR2: MDHEN, SYDVKM. CDR3 sequence: CASRTSGAYEQYF. The CDR3 nucleotides read TGTGCCAGCAGAACTAGCGGAGCATACGAGCAGTACTTC.

This chain uses TRBV18 with TRBJ1-1; weak D call: TRBD1 (5 bases). Trimming removed 9 bases at V and 7 bases at J, with 12 bases between. This CDR3 has 11 amino acids. The V gene's germline CDR1 is KGHSH and CDR2 LQKENI. The CDR3 here is CASRRQREAFF. CDR3 coding DNA: TGTGCCAGTCGGAGACAGCGTGAAGCTTTCTTT. Full variable domain (outside the CDR3, taken from reference TRBV18 and TRBJ1-1): NAGVMQNPRHLVRRRGQEARLRCSPMKGHSHVYWYRQLPEEGLKFMVYLQKENIIDESGMPKERFSAEFPKEGPSILRIQQVVRGDSAAYFCASRRQREAFFGQGTRLTVV.

This chain joins TRBV2 and TRBJ2-3, with D maybe TRBD2 (5 bases). Germline CDR1 and CDR2: SNHLY and FYNNEI. This CDR3 is 16 amino acids long. The V end was cut by 5 bases, the J end by 0 bases, with 15 bases between. CDR3 protein: CASSYYAGASTDTQYF. The CDR3 region has the DNA TGTGCCAGCAGTTACTACGCGGGTGCTAGCACAGATACGCAGTATTTT.

This clone appeared a few times. The chain recombines TRBV28 with TRBJ2-1, with 12 bases matching TRBD2. The CDR3 runs 13 residues. CDR1 and CDR2 (germline): MDHEN, SYDVKM. The junction had 1 base not matched to a gene; V was cut back by 1 base and J by 12 bases. In nucleotides, the CDR3 is TGTGCCAGCAGTTTATCTAGCGGGAGGGGGCAGTTCTTC. Its translation: CASSLSSGRGQFF.

The J gene is TRBJ2-6, the V gene TRBV7-9; 7 bases map to TRBD1. With V trimmed by 5 bases and J by 3 bases, 4 bases remained unmatched. There are 15 residues in the CDR3. Germline-derived CDR1 and CDR2 are SEHNR and FQNEAQ (reference sequence). The DNA of the CDR3 is TGTGCCAGCAGCCCGGACAGGTTTGGGGCCAACGTCCTGACTTTC. Protein product: CASSPDRFGANVLTF.

This clone has more than one count but fewer than ten. Other DNA variants within this sample encode the same CDR3. The chain has TRBV18 and TRBJ1-5, with 7 bases aligning to TRBD1. The CDR3 is 14 residues long. The V and J ends lost 2 bases and 2 bases, in that order; junction bases with no gene match: 0. The germline V gene has CDR1 KGHSH and CDR2 LQKENI. CDR3 residues: CASSPGQGNQPQHF. The CDR3 nucleotides read TGTGCCAGCTCACCAGGACAGGGCAATCAGCCCCAGCATTTT.

This rearrangement joins TRBV2 to TRBJ1-2, with 7 bases lining up with TRBD1. V trimming: 2 bases; J trimming: 4 bases; junction bases outside the gene matches: 4. Looked up from germline, CDR1 is SNHLY and CDR2 is FYNNEI. This CDR3 region has 14 residues. The CDR3: CASSELGQVYGYTF. The CDR3 nucleotides read TGTGCCAGCAGTGAATTAGGACAGGTCTATGGCTACACCTTC.

The V gene is TRBV9, the J gene TRBJ2-3, with D possibly being TRBD2 (6 bases). Germline loops: CDR1 SGDLS, CDR2 YYNGEE. CDR3 length equals 15 residues. V was shortened by 3 bases and J by 6 bases, with 17 bases between the two germline ends. The CDR3 is CASSETSFMEDTQYF. The CDR3 nucleotides are TGTGCCAGCAGCGAGACTAGTTTTATGGAGGATACGCAGTATTTT.

This clone was detected a few times. This sequence joins TRBV7-9 and TRBJ1-1, with D possibly being TRBD1 (5 bases). The CDR3 sequence is 13 residues long. Germline-derived CDR1 and CDR2 are SEHNR and FQNEAQ (reference sequence). The ends were cut back, 3 bases at V and 5 bases at J, with 10 bases in the middle. DNA of the CDR3: TGTGCCAGCAGCTTCGGGGAGGGGACTGAAGCTTTCTTT. Its protein product is CASSFGEGTEAFF. Full variable domain (rest looked up from reference TRBV7-9 and TRBJ1-1): DTGVSQNPRHKITKRGQNVTFRCDPISEHNRLYWYRQTLGQGPEFLTYFQNEAQLEKSRLLSDRFSAERPKGSFSTLEIQRTEQGDSAMYLCASSFGEGTEAFFGQGTRLTVV.

The chain carries TRBV19 and TRBJ1-1; D not resolved. Trimming pared 1 base from V and 4 bases from J, leaving 7 bases between. Germline assignment: CDR1 LNHDA and CDR2 SQIVND (reference sequence). The CDR3 covers 13 residues. The CDR3 DNA follows: TGTGCCAGTAGTATAGGAAGCCTCACTGAAGCTTTCTTT. Translated, it gives CASSIGSLTEAFF.